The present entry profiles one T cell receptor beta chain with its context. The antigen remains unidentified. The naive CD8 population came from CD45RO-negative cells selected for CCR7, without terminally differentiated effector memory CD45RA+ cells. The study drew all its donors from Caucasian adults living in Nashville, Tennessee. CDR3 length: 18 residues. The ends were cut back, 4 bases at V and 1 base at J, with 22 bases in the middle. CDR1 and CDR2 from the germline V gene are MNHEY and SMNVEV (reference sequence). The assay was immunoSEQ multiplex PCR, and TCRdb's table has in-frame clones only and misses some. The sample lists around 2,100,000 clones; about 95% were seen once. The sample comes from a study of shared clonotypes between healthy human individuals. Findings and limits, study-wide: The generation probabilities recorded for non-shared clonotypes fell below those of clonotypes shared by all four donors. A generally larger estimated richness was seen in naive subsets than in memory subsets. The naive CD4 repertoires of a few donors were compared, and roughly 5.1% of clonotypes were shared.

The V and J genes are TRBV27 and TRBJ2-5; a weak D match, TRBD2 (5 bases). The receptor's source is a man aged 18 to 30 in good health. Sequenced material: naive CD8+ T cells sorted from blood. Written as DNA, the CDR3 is TGTGCCAGCAGTTCCCGGGGTGAGAGCGGAAGACTCCAAGAGACCCAGTACTTC. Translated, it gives CASSSRGESGRLQETQYF.